A single sample is the source of the 27 T cell receptor beta chains below, sequenced in a study of T-cell reconstitution after alpha-beta-depleted transplantation in children. The authors prepared the TCRbeta library with unique molecular identifiers. TCRdb redid the calling of the PCR reads with MiXCR, one entry per CDR3 protein. Of about 610,000 distinct CDR3 sequences listed, about a quarter are singletons. The sample consisted of PBMCs, taken before TCRalphabeta/CD19-depleted stem cell transplant. These receptors were collected from a boy under three years old with Wiskott-Aldrich syndrome, due to receive a stem cell transplant.

The genes are TRBV11-2 and TRBJ2-4, with 8 bases aligning to TRBD1. Germline CDR1 and CDR2: SGHAT and FQNNGV. Trimming took 6 bases from V and 3 from J; bases not matched to a gene: 4. The CDR3 loop spans 14 amino acids. CDR3 region: CASRRTGGKNIQYF. CDR3 in DNA: TGTGCCAGCAGACGAACAGGGGGCAAAAACATTCAGTACTTC.

The V and J genes are TRBV5-6 and TRBJ2-1; D is perhaps TRBD1 (6 bases). Germline CDR1 SGHDT, CDR2 YYEEEE. The CDR3 has 15 residues. Between the trimmed V and J ends, which lost 1 base and 8 bases, there was a span of 16 bases. CDR3 DNA sequence: TGTGCCAGCAGCTTGAAGAGGACAGCCGGCGATGAGCAGTTCTTC. It yields the protein CASSLKRTAGDEQFF.

The chain recombines TRBV7-3 with TRBJ2-1; 13 bases fit TRBD2. The CDR3 sequence is 16 residues long. Losses at the gene ends were 4 bases for V and 8 bases for J; bases not matched to a gene: 8. Germline values: CDR1 SGHTA, CDR2 FQGTGA. CDR3: CASSSGLAGNVDEQFF. CDR3 coding DNA: TGTGCCAGCAGCTCGGGACTAGCGGGGAACGTTGATGAGCAGTTCTTC.

The V and J genes are TRBV2 and TRBJ2-1; TRBD1 or TRBD2 may be the D gene (5 bases each). The V end was cut by 4 bases, the J end by 0 bases, with 13 bases between. This CDR3 has 16 amino acids. Germline values: CDR1 SNHLY, CDR2 FYNNEI. Here the CDR3 reads CASSAWDASSYNEQFF. The CDR3 region has the DNA TGTGCCAGCAGTGCTTGGGACGCCAGCTCCTACAATGAGCAGTTCTTC.

The chain uses TRBV5-1 and TRBJ1-1; D is ambiguous. Trimming stripped 5 bases from V and 1 base from J, with 15 bases between. Looked up from germline, CDR1 is SGHRS and CDR2 is YFSETQ. This CDR3 spans 15 amino acids. CDR3 protein: CASRYGKQTNTEAFF. The CDR3 coding sequence is TGCGCCAGCAGGTACGGGAAGCAGACGAACACTGAAGCTTTCTTT.

The rearrangement links TRBV10-3 to TRBJ1-1; 7 positions agree with TRBD1. Germline lookup yields CDR1 ENHRY and CDR2 SYGVKD. The CDR3 spans 14 residues. V shed 8 bases and J 3 bases; nucleotides not matched to a gene: 9. CDR3 sequence reads: CAIRQGPWDTEAFF. Here the CDR3 DNA reads TGTGCCATCCGACAGGGCCCCTGGGACACTGAAGCTTTCTTT.

The rearrangement joins TRBV5-1 to TRBJ1-1, with a weak D call TRBD1 (5 bases). Trimming stripped 5 bases from V and 3 bases from J, with 11 bases between. The CDR3 is 13 residues long. Germline V gene lookup returns CDR1 SGHRS and CDR2 YFSETQ. CDR3 region: CASSPGRYTEAFF. The CDR3, as DNA: TGCGCCAGCAGTCCGGGACGTTACACTGAAGCTTTCTTT.

This clonotype showed up just a few times. The chain employs TRBV7-8 and TRBJ2-7, with D possibly being TRBD1 or TRBD2 (5 bases each). The CDR3 sequence is 15 residues long. Germline loops: CDR1 SGHVS, CDR2 FQNEAQ. The V and J ends lost 7 bases and 4 bases respectively, with 20 bases between them. The CDR3 spells CASNSKGPVIYEQYF. CDR3 coding DNA: TGTGCCAGCAATTCAAAGGGACCAGTTATATACGAGCAGTACTTC.

The rearrangement uses TRBV9 and TRBJ2-1; 7 bases agree with TRBD2. Germline assignment: CDR1 SGDLS and CDR2 YYNGEE. This CDR3 spans 16 amino acids. Trimming took 0 bases from V and 0 from J; bases not matched to a gene: 3. CDR3 nucleotides: TGTGCCAGCAGCGTAGATGGCGGGGGCTCCTACAATGAGCAGTTCTTC. Translating gives CASSVDGGGSYNEQFF.

The chain joins TRBV24-1 to TRBJ2-5; TRBD1 might be the D (5 bases). Trimming pared 1 base from V and 1 base from J, leaving 9 bases between. Per germline, CDR1 KGHDR and CDR2 SFDVKD. This CDR3 contains 15 residues. The DNA for the CDR3 is TGTGCCACCAGTGATTTTTGGCAGGGCCAAGAGACCCAGTACTTC. Encoded protein: CATSDFWQGQETQYF.

This clonotype was counted a few times. The CDR3 DNA reads TGTGCCAGCAGCTTAGCACGACTAGCGGGAGGATCCACCGGGGAGCTGTTTTTT. Translating gives CASSLARLAGGSTGELFF. The rearrangement links TRBV7-2 to TRBJ2-2; 13 bases are a match to TRBD2. The CDR3 consists of 18 residues. The germline gives CDR1 SGHTA, CDR2 FQGNSA. J gave up 4 bases and V 0 bases, and 5 bases lay outside the gene matches.

This clonotype was seen a handful of times. The J gene is TRBJ2-1, the V gene TRBV4-2; D may correspond to TRBD1 or TRBD2 (5 bases each). The V gene lost 0 bases and the J gene lost 3 bases, with 9 bases spanning the gap. From germline, CDR1 is LGHNA and CDR2 YNFKEQ. This CDR3 is built from 15 residues. In nucleotides, the CDR3 is TGTGCCAGCAGCCAAGACCGGGACCTCTACAATGAGCAGTTCTTC. This sequence encodes CASSQDRDLYNEQFF.

The CDR3 bases are TGTGCCAGCAGATTCAACCAAGAGACCCAGTACTTC. This codes for CASRFNQETQYF. The chain carries TRBV12-3 or TRBV12-4 and TRBJ2-5; no reliable D call. The CDR3 sequence is 12 residues long. Trimming pared 6 bases from V and 0 bases from J, leaving 5 bases between.

V usage is TRBV12-3 or TRBV12-4 and J usage is TRBJ2-7; TRBD1 agrees at 9 bases. Germline trimming cut 5 bases from V and 4 bases from J; bases unmatched to any gene: 9. This CDR3 spans 15 amino acids. The CDR3 spells CASSPGTGKGYEQYF. The CDR3 bases are TGTGCCAGCAGTCCTGGGACAGGGAAGGGGTACGAGCAGTACTTC.

The genes are TRBV5-1 and TRBJ2-7; 9 bases match TRBD2. This CDR3 has 16 residues. Germline trimming cut 0 bases from V and 5 bases from J; bases unmatched to any gene: 9. CDR1 is SGHRS, CDR2 YFSETQ, per germline. This chain's CDR3 is CASSLVVSSGTHEQYF. For the CDR3, the DNA is TGCGCCAGCAGCTTGGTGGTATCTAGCGGGACCCACGAGCAGTACTTC.

This clonotype was picked up a small number of times. V is TRBV27 and J is TRBJ2-7; no clear D gene. The CDR3 runs to 13 residues. Germline CDR1 reads MNHEY; CDR2 reads SMNVEV (reference sequence). V dropped 2 bases and J dropped 1 base, with 6 bases sitting between them. CDR3 loop: CASSLTESYEQYF. CDR3 nucleotide sequence: TGTGCCAGCAGTTTAACCGAGTCCTACGAGCAGTACTTC.

The CDR3 DNA reads as TGTGCCAGCAGCTTAGGCGGGAGCGTAGATGAGCAGTTCTTC. It specifies CASSLGGSVDEQFF. The genes are TRBV11-3 and TRBJ2-1; 7 bases line up with TRBD2. Unmatched junction bases numbered 5, after V lost 1 base and J lost 8 bases. In germline, CDR1 is SGHNT, CDR2 YENEEA. This CDR3 has 14 residues. Together with reference TRBV11-3 and TRBJ2-1, the CDR3 gives the full variable domain: EAGVVQSPRYKIIEKKQPVAFWCNPISGHNTLYWYLQNLGQGPELLIRYENEEAVDDSQLPKDRFSAERLKGVDSTLKIQPAELGDSAVYLCASSLGGSVDEQFFGPGTRLTVL.

The rearrangement joins TRBV5-1 to TRBJ1-2; 7 nucleotides match TRBD1. CDR1 is SGHRS, CDR2 YFSETQ, per germline. The CDR3 consists of 13 residues. With V trimmed by 4 bases and J by 8 bases, 8 bases remained unmatched. In DNA, the CDR3 is TGCGCCAGCAGCCAGGGGGGCGCGCGGGGCTACACCTTC. Residues: CASSQGGARGYTF.

This chain joins TRBV4-1 and TRBJ2-4; tentatively, D is TRBD1 (5 bases). The CDR3 spans 14 residues. V shed 6 bases and J shed 4 bases, with 13 bases lying between them. The germline CDR1 and CDR2 sequences are MGHRA and YSYEKL. CDR3 residues: CASRGPGPKNIQYF. CDR3 nucleotide sequence: TGCGCCAGCAGGGGGCCAGGCCCGAAAAACATTCAGTACTTC.

The chain couples TRBV5-1 to TRBJ2-1; D is undetermined. CDR1 and CDR2 (germline): SGHRS, YFSETQ. The ends were cut back, 6 bases at V and 6 bases at J, with 13 bases in the middle. This CDR3 region has 13 residues. The CDR3: CASNLEVGNEQFF. In DNA form, the CDR3 reads TGCGCCAGCAATCTAGAGGTGGGCAATGAGCAGTTCTTC. The variable domain in full, completed from reference TRBV5-1 and TRBJ2-1, reads KAGVTQTPRYLIKTRGQQVTLSCSPISGHRSVSWYQQTPGQGLQFLFEYFSETQRNKGNFPGRFSGRQFSNSRSEMNVSTLELGDSALYLCASNLEVGNEQFFGPGTRLTVL.

This clonotype was observed a handful of times. The J gene is TRBJ2-7, the V gene TRBV29-1; 7 nucleotides align to TRBD1. This CDR3 spans 14 amino acids. CDR1 SQVTM and CDR2 ANQGSEA come from the germline V gene. J gave up 1 base and V 1 base, and 4 bases lay outside the gene matches. This CDR3 is CSVEGQGESYEQYF. In DNA form, the CDR3 reads TGCAGCGTTGAAGGCCAGGGGGAATCCTACGAGCAGTACTTC.

The chain links TRBV20-1 to TRBJ2-7, with 16 bases aligning to TRBD2. V lost 3 bases, J lost 3 bases, and 8 bases stayed unmatched. CDR1 is DFQATT and CDR2 is SNEGSKA in the germline V gene (reference sequence). This CDR3 spans 17 amino acids. This chain's CDR3 is CSASGTSGRAGIYEQYF. The CDR3 nucleotides are TGCAGTGCTAGTGGGACTAGCGGGAGGGCCGGGATCTACGAGCAGTACTTC.

The chain employs TRBV20-1 and TRBJ2-2; possible D gene TRBD2, 5 bases. V gave up 3 bases and J gave up 7 bases, with 12 bases separating them. The CDR3 sequence is 13 residues long. Germline V gene data show CDR1 as DFQATT and CDR2 as SNEGSKA (reference sequence). The CDR3 DNA is TGCAGTGCTAGGAGGGAGAGGGTCGGGGAGCTGTTTTTT. Its translation is CSARRERVGELFF.

V gene TRBV20-1 combines with J gene TRBJ2-7; D unresolved. The CDR3 contains 12 residues. Germline CDR1 and CDR2: DFQATT and SNEGSKA (reference sequence). Trimming took 5 bases from V and 8 from J, leaving 16 bases between them. CDR3 nucleotide sequence: TGCAGTGCTTTCGGCCCTACGAGGAAGCAGTACTTC. Amino acids: CSAFGPTRKQYF.

This clonotype was seen a few times. The chain couples TRBV5-5 to TRBJ2-7, with TRBD2 as a possible D gene (5 bases). The germline CDR1 and CDR2 sequences are SGHKS and YYEKEE (reference sequence). The length of the CDR3 is 15 residues. V was trimmed by 0 bases and J by 2 bases, leaving 12 bases between them. CDR3: CASSLALASTYEQYF. In nucleotides, the CDR3 is TGTGCCAGCAGCTTGGCGTTAGCTAGCACCTACGAGCAGTACTTC.

The chain couples TRBV5-1 to TRBJ2-1, with 7 bases that match TRBD2. The V gene end was trimmed by 4 bases and the J gene end by 6 bases; junction bases not matched to a gene: 7. Looked up from germline, CDR1 is SGHRS and CDR2 is YFSETQ. The CDR3 loop spans 14 amino acids. This CDR3 reads CASSLGRSSNEQFF. DNA of the CDR3: TGCGCCAGCAGCCTCGGGAGGAGTAGCAATGAGCAGTTCTTC.

The chain employs TRBV5-1 and TRBJ2-5; a weak D match, TRBD1 (5 bases). Germline CDR1 is SGHRS and CDR2 is YFSETQ. The CDR3 runs to 15 residues. V shed 1 base and J shed 4 bases, with 14 bases lying between them. The CDR3 DNA sequence: TGCGCCAGCAGCTTGTCGGCCAGGGTGGGAGAGACCCAGTACTTC. Translated, it gives CASSLSARVGETQYF. The entire variable domain, with the rest obtained from reference TRBV5-1 and TRBJ2-5, is as follows: KAGVTQTPRYLIKTRGQQVTLSCSPISGHRSVSWYQQTPGQGLQFLFEYFSETQRNKGNFPGRFSGRQFSNSRSEMNVSTLELGDSALYLCASSLSARVGETQYFGPGTRLLVL.